Listed below are T cell receptor beta chains from one sample, sequenced in a study of blood T cell repertoires in COVID-19. Clones were read by immunoSEQ multiplex PCR, and TCRdb kept only the in-frame ones, dropping some. The profile covers roughly 140,000 clones, with roughly 76% appearing a single time and roughly 8% taken by the ten largest. The source material was peripheral blood. Receptors were obtained from a human donor with acute or convalescent COVID-19. The donor label of this sample is uncertain. CDR3s include the opening cysteine and the closing phenylalanine or tryptophan. The order of the fields is CDR3 protein, CDR3 DNA, clone size, D gene, J gene, V gene. D genes are given only for firm matches. Clone size, where shown, is once, few, many, or a class for clones that have expanded.

cdr3_aa: CASSPRGKGPNTEAFF
cdr3_nt: TGTGCCAGCAGCCCTAGGGGAAAGGGGCCGAACACTGAAGCTTTCTTT
clone_size: .
d_call: .
j_call: TRBJ1-1
v_call: TRBV13

cdr3_aa: CASSYLTGLNTEAFF
cdr3_nt: TGTGCCAGCAGCTACCTGACAGGGTTGAACACTGAAGCTTTCTTT
clone_size: many
d_call: TRBD1
j_call: TRBJ1-1
v_call: TRBV11-2

cdr3_aa: CASSLKARQGADEKLFF
cdr3_nt: TGTGCCAGCAGTTTAAAAGCCCGACAGGGGGCGGATGAAAAACTGTTTTTT
clone_size: .
d_call: TRBD1
j_call: TRBJ1-4
v_call: TRBV27

cdr3_aa: CASSLTSGLPAGEQFF
cdr3_nt: TGTGCCAGCAGTTTAACCTCGGGACTCCCTGCGGGTGAGCAGTTCTTC
clone_size: few
d_call: .
j_call: TRBJ2-1
v_call: TRBV27

cdr3_aa: CASSSGLSNYNEQFF
cdr3_nt: TGTGCCAGCAGCTCGGGACTATCAAACTACAATGAGCAGTTCTTC
clone_size: .
d_call: TRBD2
j_call: TRBJ2-1
v_call: TRBV11-3

cdr3_aa: CASSYGGGLSQPQHF
cdr3_nt: TGTGCCAGCAGTTACGGGGGCGGGTTAAGTCAGCCCCAGCATTTT
clone_size: .
d_call: .
j_call: TRBJ1-5
v_call: TRBV6-5

cdr3_aa: CASSLGAWRGYTF
cdr3_nt: TGTGCCAGCAGCTTAGGTGCCTGGAGGGGCTACACCTTC
clone_size: .
d_call: .
j_call: TRBJ1-2
v_call: TRBV11-2

cdr3_aa: CASSSRGGGYTF
cdr3_nt: TGTGCCAGCAGCTCCCGGGGGGGTGGCTACACCTTC
clone_size: .
d_call: .
j_call: TRBJ1-2
v_call: TRBV12-3/TRBV12-4

cdr3_aa: CATGRQMDNEQFF
cdr3_nt: TGTGCCACCGGGCGCCAGATGGACAATGAGCAGTTCTTC
clone_size: .
d_call: .
j_call: TRBJ2-1
v_call: TRBV15

cdr3_aa: CASSGGGYGPIYDEQFF
cdr3_nt: TGCGCCAGCAGTGGGGGAGGATATGGGCCGATTTATGATGAGCAGTTCTTC
clone_size: once
d_call: .
j_call: TRBJ2-1
v_call: TRBV10-1

cdr3_aa: CASTADRARQAFF
cdr3_nt: TGTGCCAGCACCGCGGACAGGGCAAGACAGGCTTTCTTT
clone_size: .
d_call: TRBD1
j_call: TRBJ1-1
v_call: TRBV6-4

cdr3_aa: CASSVRTSGGAEGYNEQFF
cdr3_nt: TGTGCCAGCAGCGTAAGGACTAGCGGGGGGGCCGAGGGCTACAATGAGCAGTTCTTC
clone_size: few
d_call: TRBD2
j_call: TRBJ2-1
v_call: TRBV9

cdr3_aa: CASRDRGRGQPQHF
cdr3_nt: TGTGCCAGTAGGGACAGGGGGCGCGGTCAGCCCCAGCATTTT
clone_size: .
d_call: TRBD1
j_call: TRBJ1-5
v_call: TRBV19

cdr3_aa: CASSEGQVYTGELFF
cdr3_nt: TGTGCCAGCAGTGAAGGACAGGTCTACACCGGGGAGCTGTTTTTT
clone_size: .
d_call: TRBD1
j_call: TRBJ2-2
v_call: TRBV25-1

cdr3_aa: CASSLDGTGAGYTF
cdr3_nt: TGTGCCAGCAGCTTAGATGGGACAGGGGCTGGCTACACCTTC
clone_size: .
d_call: TRBD1
j_call: TRBJ1-2
v_call: TRBV11-3

cdr3_aa: CASSSGEEGDNSPLHF
cdr3_nt: TGTGCCAGCAGCTCCGGAGAGGAAGGAGATAATTCACCCCTCCACTTT
clone_size: .
d_call: .
j_call: TRBJ1-6
v_call: TRBV11-2

cdr3_aa: CASSSTSGATDTQYF
cdr3_nt: TGTGCCAGCAGCTCGACTAGCGGGGCCACAGATACGCAGTATTTT
clone_size: few
d_call: TRBD2
j_call: TRBJ2-3
v_call: TRBV5-4

cdr3_aa: CASSFRILADTDTQYF
cdr3_nt: TGTGCCAGCAGCTTTAGGATCCTAGCGGACACAGATACGCAGTATTTT
clone_size: .
d_call: TRBD2
j_call: TRBJ2-3
v_call: TRBV11-2

cdr3_aa: CATSRPPRGKNTEAFF
cdr3_nt: TGTGCCACCAGCAGGCCCCCACGAGGGAAGAACACTGAAGCTTTCTTT
clone_size: .
d_call: .
j_call: TRBJ1-1
v_call: TRBV15

cdr3_aa: CASKLSPGSNTEAFF
cdr3_nt: TGTGCCAGCAAATTAAGCCCAGGGTCGAACACTGAAGCTTTCTTT
clone_size: .
d_call: .
j_call: TRBJ1-1
v_call: TRBV27

cdr3_aa: CASSLVGGNSGYTF
cdr3_nt: TGCGCCAGCAGCCTCGTGGGGGGGAACTCTGGCTACACCTTC
clone_size: .
d_call: .
j_call: TRBJ1-2
v_call: TRBV5-1

cdr3_aa: CASSLGTGDEQFF
cdr3_nt: TGTGCCAGCAGCTTAGGAACAGGTGATGAGCAGTTCTTC
clone_size: .
d_call: .
j_call: TRBJ2-1
v_call: TRBV11-3

cdr3_aa: CASSLAREEAFF
cdr3_nt: TGTGCCAGCAGCTTGGCCCGGGAAGAAGCTTTCTTT
clone_size: .
d_call: .
j_call: TRBJ1-1
v_call: TRBV5-5

cdr3_aa: CASSIGAGRSYNEQFF
cdr3_nt: TGTGCCAGTAGTATAGGAGCGGGACGCTCCTACAATGAGCAGTTCTTC
clone_size: .
d_call: TRBD2
j_call: TRBJ2-1
v_call: TRBV19

cdr3_aa: CASSPQGTTTGELFF
cdr3_nt: TGTGCCAGCAGCCCCCAGGGGACAACTACCGGGGAGCTGTTTTTT
clone_size: .
d_call: .
j_call: TRBJ2-2
v_call: TRBV6-5

cdr3_aa: CASSLVQGEQYF
cdr3_nt: TGTGCCAGCAGCTTAGTACAGGGCGAGCAGTACTTC
clone_size: .
d_call: .
j_call: TRBJ2-7
v_call: TRBV7-6

cdr3_aa: CASSRGLAGGETQYF
cdr3_nt: TGTGCCAGCAGTCGAGGACTAGCGGGGGGAGAGACCCAGTACTTC
clone_size: many
d_call: TRBD2
j_call: TRBJ2-5
v_call: TRBV27

cdr3_aa: CASSLQAGGPDNEQFF
cdr3_nt: TGTGCCAGCAGCTTGCAAGCGGGGGGGCCCGACAATGAGCAGTTCTTC
clone_size: .
d_call: TRBD2
j_call: TRBJ2-1
v_call: TRBV7-6

cdr3_aa: CASRGAGKGNQPQHF
cdr3_nt: TGTGCCAGTAGAGGGGCAGGGAAAGGGAATCAGCCCCAGCATTTT
clone_size: .
d_call: .
j_call: TRBJ1-5
v_call: TRBV19

cdr3_aa: CASSPGTSGADTQYF
cdr3_nt: TGCGCCAGCAGCCCAGGGACTAGCGGGGCAGATACGCAGTATTTT
clone_size: .
d_call: TRBD2
j_call: TRBJ2-3
v_call: TRBV10-2

cdr3_aa: CASSLGGANTGELFF
cdr3_nt: TGTGCCAGCAGCTTAGGGGGGGCGAACACCGGGGAGCTGTTTTTT
clone_size: .
d_call: .
j_call: TRBJ2-2
v_call: TRBV7-8

cdr3_aa: CASRQGSGNTIYF
cdr3_nt: TGTGCCAGCAGACAGGGCTCTGGAAACACCATATATTTT
clone_size: .
d_call: .
j_call: TRBJ1-3
v_call: TRBV12-3/TRBV12-4

cdr3_aa: CASSLAGGVGYTF
cdr3_nt: TGTGCCAGCAGCTTGGCAGGGGGCGTTGGCTACACCTTC
clone_size: .
d_call: TRBD1
j_call: TRBJ1-2
v_call: TRBV5-4